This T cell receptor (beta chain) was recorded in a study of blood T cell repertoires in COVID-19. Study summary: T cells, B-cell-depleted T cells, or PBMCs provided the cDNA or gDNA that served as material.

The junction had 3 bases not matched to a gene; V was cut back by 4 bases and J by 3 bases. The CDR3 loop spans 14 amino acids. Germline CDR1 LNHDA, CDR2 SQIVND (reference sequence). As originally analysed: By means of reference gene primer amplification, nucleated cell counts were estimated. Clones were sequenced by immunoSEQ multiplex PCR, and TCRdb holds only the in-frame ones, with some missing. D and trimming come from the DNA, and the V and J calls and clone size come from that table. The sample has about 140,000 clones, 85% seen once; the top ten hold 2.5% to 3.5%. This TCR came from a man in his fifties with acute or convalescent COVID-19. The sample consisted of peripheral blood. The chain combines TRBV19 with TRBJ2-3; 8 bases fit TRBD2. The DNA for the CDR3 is TGTGCCAGTAGTAGCTTAGCGGGAACAGATACGCAGTATTTT. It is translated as CASSSLAGTDTQYF.